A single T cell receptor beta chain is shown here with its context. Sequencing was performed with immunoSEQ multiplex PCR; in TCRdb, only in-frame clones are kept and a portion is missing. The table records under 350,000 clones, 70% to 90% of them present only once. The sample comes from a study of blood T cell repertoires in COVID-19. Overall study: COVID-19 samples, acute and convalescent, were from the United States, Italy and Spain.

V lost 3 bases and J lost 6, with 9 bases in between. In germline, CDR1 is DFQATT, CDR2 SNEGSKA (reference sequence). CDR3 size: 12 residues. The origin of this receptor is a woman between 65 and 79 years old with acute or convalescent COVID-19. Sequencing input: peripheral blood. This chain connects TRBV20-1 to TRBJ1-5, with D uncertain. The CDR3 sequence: CSASSTGQPQHF. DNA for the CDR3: TGCAGTGCTAGTTCAACGGGTCAGCCCCAGCATTTT.